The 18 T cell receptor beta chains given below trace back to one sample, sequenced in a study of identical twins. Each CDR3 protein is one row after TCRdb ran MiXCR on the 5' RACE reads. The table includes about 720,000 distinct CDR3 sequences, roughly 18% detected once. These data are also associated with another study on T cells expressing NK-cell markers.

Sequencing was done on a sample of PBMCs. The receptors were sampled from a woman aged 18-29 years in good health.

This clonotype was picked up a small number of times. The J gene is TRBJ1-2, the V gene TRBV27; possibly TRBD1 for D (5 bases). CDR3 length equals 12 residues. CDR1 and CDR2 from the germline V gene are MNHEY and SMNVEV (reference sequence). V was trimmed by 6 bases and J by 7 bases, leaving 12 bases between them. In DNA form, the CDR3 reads TGTGCCAGCAGCCCTGGGGGGTTTGGCTACACCTTC. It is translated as CASSPGGFGYTF.

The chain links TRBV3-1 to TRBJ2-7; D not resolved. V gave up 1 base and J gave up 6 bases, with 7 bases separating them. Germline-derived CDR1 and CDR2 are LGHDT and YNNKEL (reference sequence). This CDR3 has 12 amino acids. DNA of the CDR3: TGTGCCAGCAGCCAAGCATCGTCCGAGCAGTACTTC. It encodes CASSQASSEQYF.

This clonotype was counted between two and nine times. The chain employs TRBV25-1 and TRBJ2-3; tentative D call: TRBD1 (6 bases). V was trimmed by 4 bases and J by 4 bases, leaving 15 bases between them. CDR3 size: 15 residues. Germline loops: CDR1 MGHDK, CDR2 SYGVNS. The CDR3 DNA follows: TGTGCCAGCAGTGTACAGGGAAGTGACCCAGATACGCAGTATTTT. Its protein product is CASSVQGSDPDTQYF.

CDR3 residues: CASSQFGPLNTEAFF. DNA of the CDR3: TGCGCCAGCAGCCAGTTTGGTCCCCTGAACACTGAAGCTTTCTTT. This chain uses TRBV4-3 with TRBJ1-1; D is ambiguous. V was shortened by 3 bases and J by 0 bases, with 11 bases between the two germline ends. The CDR3 totals 15 residues. Germline V gives CDR1 LGHNA, CDR2 YSLEER.

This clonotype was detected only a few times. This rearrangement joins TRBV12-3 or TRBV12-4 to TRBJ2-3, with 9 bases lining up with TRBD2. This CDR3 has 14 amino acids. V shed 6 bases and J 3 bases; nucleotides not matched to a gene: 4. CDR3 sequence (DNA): TGTGCCAGCAGGACTAGCGGCCGTACAGATACGCAGTATTTT. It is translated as CASRTSGRTDTQYF.

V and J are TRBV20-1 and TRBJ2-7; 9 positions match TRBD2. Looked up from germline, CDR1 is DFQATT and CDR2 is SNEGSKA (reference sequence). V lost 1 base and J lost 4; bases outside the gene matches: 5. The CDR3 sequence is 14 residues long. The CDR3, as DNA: TGCAGTGCTAGAGGGCCCCTAGCGGGATACGAGCAGTACTTC. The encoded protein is CSARGPLAGYEQYF.

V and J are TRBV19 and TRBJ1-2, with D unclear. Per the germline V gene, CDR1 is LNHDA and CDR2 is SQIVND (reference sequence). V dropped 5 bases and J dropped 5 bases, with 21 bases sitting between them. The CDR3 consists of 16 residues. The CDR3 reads CASSVSVIYDYYGYTF. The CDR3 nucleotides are TGTGCCAGTAGTGTGTCCGTCATCTATGACTATTATGGCTACACCTTC.

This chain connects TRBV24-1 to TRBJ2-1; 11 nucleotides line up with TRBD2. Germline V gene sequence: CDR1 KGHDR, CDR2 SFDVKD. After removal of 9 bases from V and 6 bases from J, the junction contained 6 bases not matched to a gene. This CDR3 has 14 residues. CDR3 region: CATSLAGGSNEQFF. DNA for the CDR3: TGTGCCACCTCCCTAGCGGGAGGCAGCAATGAGCAGTTCTTC.

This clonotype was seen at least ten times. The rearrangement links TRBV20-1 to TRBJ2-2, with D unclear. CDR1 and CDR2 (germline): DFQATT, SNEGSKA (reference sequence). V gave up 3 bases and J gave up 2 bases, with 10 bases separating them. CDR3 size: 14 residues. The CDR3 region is CSASRQANTGELFF. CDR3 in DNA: TGCAGTGCTAGTCGCCAGGCAAACACCGGGGAGCTGTTTTTT.

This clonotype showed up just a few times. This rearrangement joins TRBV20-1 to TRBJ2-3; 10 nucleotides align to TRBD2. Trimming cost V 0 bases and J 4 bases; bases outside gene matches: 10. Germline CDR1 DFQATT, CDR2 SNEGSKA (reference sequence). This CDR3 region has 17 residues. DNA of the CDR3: TGCAGTGCTAGAGAGTCCCGTGCTCTAGCGGGGGCAGATACGCAGTATTTT. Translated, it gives CSARESRALAGADTQYF.

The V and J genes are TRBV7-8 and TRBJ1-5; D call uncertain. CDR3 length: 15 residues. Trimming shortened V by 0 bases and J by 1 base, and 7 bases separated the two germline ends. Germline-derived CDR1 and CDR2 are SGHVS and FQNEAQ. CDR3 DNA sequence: TGTGCCAGCAGCTTAGCTGGCAGAAGCAATCAGCCCCAGCATTTT. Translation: CASSLAGRSNQPQHF. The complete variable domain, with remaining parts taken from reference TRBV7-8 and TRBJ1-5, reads GAGVSQSPRYKVAKRGQDVALRCDPISGHVSLFWYQQALGQGPEFLTYFQNEAQLDKSGLPSDRFFAERPEGSVSTLKIQRTQQEDSAVYLCASSLAGRSNQPQHFGDGTRLSIL.

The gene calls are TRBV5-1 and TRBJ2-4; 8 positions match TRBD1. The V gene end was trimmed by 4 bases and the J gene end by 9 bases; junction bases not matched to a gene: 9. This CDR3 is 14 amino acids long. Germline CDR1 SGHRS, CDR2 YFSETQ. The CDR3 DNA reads TGCGCCAGCAGCGCAGGACAGGGTTTGGCCATTCAGTACTTC. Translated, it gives CASSAGQGLAIQYF.

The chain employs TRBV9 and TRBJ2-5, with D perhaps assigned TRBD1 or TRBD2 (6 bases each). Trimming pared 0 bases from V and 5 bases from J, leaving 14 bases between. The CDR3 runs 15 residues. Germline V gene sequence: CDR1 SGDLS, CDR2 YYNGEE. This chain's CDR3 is CASSVDWGAGETQYF. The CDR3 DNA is TGTGCCAGCAGCGTAGACTGGGGGGCAGGGGAGACCCAGTACTTC.

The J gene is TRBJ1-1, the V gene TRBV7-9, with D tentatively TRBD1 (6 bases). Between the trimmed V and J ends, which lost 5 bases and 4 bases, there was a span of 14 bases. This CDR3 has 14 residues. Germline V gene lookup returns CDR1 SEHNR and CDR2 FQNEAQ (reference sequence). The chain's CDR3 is CASSRGRGLTEAFF. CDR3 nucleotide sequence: TGTGCCAGCAGCCGAGGTCGGGGGCTCACTGAAGCTTTCTTT.

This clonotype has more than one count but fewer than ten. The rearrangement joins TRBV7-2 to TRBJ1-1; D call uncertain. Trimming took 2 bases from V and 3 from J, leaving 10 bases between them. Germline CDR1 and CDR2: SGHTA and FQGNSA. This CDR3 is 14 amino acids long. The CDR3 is CASSLIGRDTEAFF. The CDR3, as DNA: TGTGCCAGCAGCTTAATAGGGAGGGACACTGAAGCTTTCTTT.

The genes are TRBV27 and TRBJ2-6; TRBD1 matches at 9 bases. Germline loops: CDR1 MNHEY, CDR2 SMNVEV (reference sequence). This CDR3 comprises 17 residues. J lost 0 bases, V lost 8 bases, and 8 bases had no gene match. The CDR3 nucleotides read TGTGCCAGCGTTCGGGACAGGGCACACTCTGGGGCCAACGTCCTGACTTTC. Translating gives CASVRDRAHSGANVLTF.

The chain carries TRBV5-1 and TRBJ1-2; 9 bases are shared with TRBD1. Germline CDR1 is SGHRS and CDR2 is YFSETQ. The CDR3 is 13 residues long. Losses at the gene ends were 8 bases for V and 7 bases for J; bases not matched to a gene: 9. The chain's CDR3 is CASKRGQGFGYTF. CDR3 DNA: TGCGCCAGTAAGAGGGGACAGGGCTTTGGCTACACCTTC.

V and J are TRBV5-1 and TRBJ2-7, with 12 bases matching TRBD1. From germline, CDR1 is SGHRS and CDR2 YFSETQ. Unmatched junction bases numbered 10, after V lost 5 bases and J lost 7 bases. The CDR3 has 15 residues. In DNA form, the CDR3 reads TGCGCCAGCAGGTCCGTGGGGACAGGGGGCAGGGAGCAGTACTTC. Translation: CASRSVGTGGREQYF.